These 2 T cell receptor beta chains were all obtained from the same sample, sequenced in a study of cytomegalovirus exposure and HLA in healthy donors (dated by TCRdb to about 2017). The library was produced with the immunoSEQ multiplex PCR assay. The multiplex PCR relied on a mix of 60 forward primers for TCR Vbeta segments and 13 reverse primers for TCR Jbeta segments. The source is immuneACCESS, and TCRdb retained only in-frame sequences with V and J called. Part of the clones is not carried over; for the studies checked, unresolved V genes explain less than half of this, and the remainder is unexplained. A total of 150,000 or so clones appear in this sample, 65% to 90% of them only once. The top ten clonotypes cover about 7.1% of the sample. Sequencing was done on a sample of PBMCs. The receptors were sampled from a woman aged 45-60 years in good health and CMV-seropositive.

The chain joins TRBV7-2 to TRBJ1-4; D gene unclear. V lost 5 bases to trimming and J lost 0 bases, with 10 bases between them. CDR1 SGHTA and CDR2 FQGNSA come from the germline V gene. The CDR3 is made up of 15 amino acids. The CDR3 DNA sequence: TGTGCCAGCAGCCTAACCTTTACAACTAATGAAAAACTGTTTTTT. Translated, it gives CASSLTFTTNEKLFF. Drawing the rest from reference TRBV7-2 and TRBJ1-4, the complete variable domain is GAGVSQSPSNKVTEKGKDVELRCDPISGHTALYWYRQSLGQGLEFLIYFQGNSAPDKSGLPSDRFSAERTGGSVSTLTIQRTQQEDSAVYLCASSLTFTTNEKLFFGSGTQLSVL.

This sequence joins TRBV15 and TRBJ2-7, with D possibly TRBD1 on 5 matching bases. V lost 0 bases and J lost 4, with 13 bases in between. The germline V gene has CDR1 LNHNV and CDR2 YYDKDF (reference sequence). The CDR3 extends over 15 amino acids. CDR3 DNA sequence: TGTGCCACCAGCAGAGACGGTCTAGGGGCGTACGAGCAGTACTTC. Protein: CATSRDGLGAYEQYF.